What follows are 30 T cell receptor beta chains derived from one specimen sequenced in a study of response to subunit inactivated influenza vaccine. Each CDR3 protein is one row after TCRdb ran MiXCR on the RT-PCR reads. The data show roughly 170,000 distinct CDR3 sequences, with nearly 9.5% seen just once and under 13% held by the top ten. This specimen consisted of non-naive T cells sorted from PBMCs, obtained on the day of vaccination. The receptors were sampled from a man between 45 and 60 years old who received an inactivated influenza vaccine.

This clonotype has only a few counts. The chain joins TRBV4-3 to TRBJ1-1; D call uncertain. The germline gives CDR1 LGHNA, CDR2 YSLEER. The CDR3 spans 13 residues. V was trimmed by 2 bases and J by 3 bases, leaving 7 bases between them. CDR3 sequence: CASSQYLYTEAFF. For the CDR3, the DNA is TGCGCCAGCAGCCAATATTTGTACACTGAAGCTTTCTTT.

This clonotype was detected a few times. The chain links TRBV20-1 to TRBJ2-7; D might be TRBD2 (5 bases). There are 12 residues in the CDR3. CDR1 and CDR2 (germline): DFQATT, SNEGSKA (reference sequence). V was cut by 5 bases and J by 5 bases, with 13 bases left in between. Here the CDR3 reads CSAVRRVDEQYF. Here the CDR3 DNA reads TGCAGTGCTGTAAGGCGGGTTGACGAGCAGTACTTC.

In its sample, this clonotype was seen many times. The genes are TRBV5-1 and TRBJ2-1; the D gene is possibly TRBD1 (7 bases). The V end lost 0 bases, the J end lost 0 bases, and 19 bases lay between the germline ends. The CDR3 loop spans 19 amino acids. The V gene's germline CDR1 is SGHRS and CDR2 YFSETQ. This CDR3 reads CASSLDPNRGLPSYNEQFF. CDR3 coding DNA: TGCGCCAGCAGCTTGGACCCAAACAGGGGACTCCCCTCCTACAATGAGCAGTTCTTC.

The sample holds many counts of this clonotype. The chain has TRBV12-3 or TRBV12-4 and TRBJ2-2, with D perhaps matching TRBD1 or TRBD2 (5 bases each). V lost 7 bases and J 5 bases, leaving 17 bases between the germline ends. The CDR3 loop spans 15 amino acids. In DNA, the CDR3 is TGTGCCAGCACCCCCCACGGGGCAGGGACCGGGGAGCTGTTTTTT. Its protein is CASTPHGAGTGELFF.

In this sample, this clonotype turned up many times. This chain connects TRBV7-6 to TRBJ1-1; no firm D call. V lost 1 base and J lost 2, with 8 bases in between. CDR1 is SGHVS and CDR2 is FNYEAQ in the germline V gene. The CDR3 is 14 amino acids. The chain's CDR3 is CASSLVSENTEAFF. CDR3 bases: TGTGCCAGCAGCTTAGTATCCGAAAACACTGAAGCTTTCTTT.

This clonotype was seen only a few times. The chain recombines TRBV20-1 with TRBJ2-5, with a weak D call TRBD1 (6 bases). CDR3 length equals 13 residues. CDR1 and CDR2 from the germline V gene are DFQATT and SNEGSKA (reference sequence). The CDR3 spells CTARGGPSGAQYF. For the CDR3, the DNA is TGCACTGCACGCGGCGGTCCTTCAGGGGCCCAGTACTTC.

The rearrangement uses TRBV5-1 and TRBJ2-4, with 7 bases identical to TRBD1. CDR1 and CDR2 (germline): SGHRS, YFSETQ. Trimming took 4 bases from V and 4 from J; bases not matched to a gene: 5. The CDR3 covers 14 residues. The CDR3 bases are TGCGCCAGCAGCAAAGGACAGGCGAAAAACATTCAGTACTTC. As protein: CASSKGQAKNIQYF.

This clonotype was detected a few times. This rearrangement joins TRBV27 to TRBJ2-2; a possible D gene is TRBD1 (6 bases). Germline CDR1 is MNHEY and CDR2 is SMNVEV (reference sequence). The V gene lost 1 base and the J gene lost 8 bases, with 17 bases spanning the gap. This CDR3 contains 16 residues. The CDR3 region is CASSLFWDTSTGELFF. The CDR3 region has the DNA TGTGCCAGCAGTTTATTTTGGGACACTTCTACGGGGGAGCTGTTTTTT.

Points on this clonotype: Compared with germline, one end of the junction differs, possibly owing to a read error. The chain carries TRBV11-2 and TRBJ2-5; 9 positions agree with TRBD1. CDR3 size: 16 residues. Germline CDR1 is SGHAT and CDR2 is FQNNGV. CDR3 bases: TGTACCAGCAGACGCCTAGGAACAGGGGGCTTGGAGACCCAGTACTTC. Translation gives CTSRRLGTGGLETQYF.

The chain carries TRBV9 and TRBJ2-1; D uncertain. Germline V CDR1 and CDR2: SGDLS, YYNGEE. The CDR3 contains 14 residues. Trimming took 0 bases from V and 4 from J, leaving 8 bases between them. CDR3 region: CASSVAGLYNEQFF. CDR3 sequence (DNA): TGTGCCAGCAGCGTAGCCGGGTTGTACAATGAGCAGTTCTTC.

This clonotype was counted at least ten times. This rearrangement joins TRBV10-3 to TRBJ2-6; tentatively, D is TRBD1 (6 bases). Germline CDR1 ENHRY, CDR2 SYGVKD. This CDR3 contains 18 residues. Trimming removed 3 bases at V and 0 bases at J, with 15 bases between. The CDR3 region has the DNA TGTGCCATCAGTGAAGAGGGACACCTAGTCTCTGGGGCCAACGTCCTGACTTTC. Protein sequence: CAISEEGHLVSGANVLTF.

This clonotype came up a few times. The chain carries TRBV29-1 and TRBJ2-7; D is possibly TRBD1 or TRBD2 (5 bases each). The CDR3 is made up of 14 amino acids. Trimming shortened V by 0 bases and J by 6 bases, and 15 bases separated the two germline ends. CDR1 and CDR2 (germline): SQVTM, ANQGSEA. The CDR3, as DNA: TGCAGCGTTGAAGAGGGACGCAGCCCGGGCGAGCAGTACTTC. It codes for CSVEEGRSPGEQYF.

The chain links TRBV28 to TRBJ2-1; D possibly corresponds to TRBD2 (5 bases). This CDR3 region has 15 residues. The germline CDR1 and CDR2 sequences are MDHEN and SYDVKM. V dropped 10 bases and J dropped 9 bases, with 25 bases sitting between them. CDR3 DNA: TGTGCCACCTCCCCCCCGACTAAGGCGTGGATTGAGCAGTTCTTC. Translation gives CATSPPTKAWIEQFF.

This rearrangement joins TRBV6-2 or TRBV6-3 to TRBJ1-2, with unresolved D. V was shortened by 7 bases and J by 4 bases, with 13 bases between the two germline ends. There are 13 residues in the CDR3. Germline V gene data show CDR1 as MNHEY and CDR2 as SVGEGT. The DNA for the CDR3 is TGTGCCAGCACCCCACGGGATTTCTATGGCTACACCTTC. It encodes CASTPRDFYGYTF.

This clonotype occurred a few times. The chain has TRBV7-2 and TRBJ1-4, with 7 bases aligning to TRBD1. This CDR3 is built from 15 residues. The trim removed 1 base at V and 8 bases at J, leaving 7 bases unmatched. Per the germline V gene, CDR1 is SGHTA and CDR2 is FQGNSA. The CDR3 region is CASSLGARGEEKLFF. For the CDR3, the DNA is TGTGCCAGCAGCTTAGGGGCCAGGGGGGAAGAAAAACTGTTTTTT.

This clonotype was seen more than once but under ten times. The V and J genes are TRBV20-1 and TRBJ2-1; D might be TRBD1 (5 bases). This CDR3 has 14 residues. CDR1 is DFQATT, CDR2 SNEGSKA, per germline (reference sequence). V was clipped by 4 bases and J by 1 base, with 11 bases between them. This CDR3 is CSATRQFSYNEQFF. In nucleotides, the CDR3 is TGCAGTGCTACCCGACAGTTTTCCTACAATGAGCAGTTCTTC.

This chain links TRBV20-1 with TRBJ2-7; 10 bases fit TRBD2. Germline V CDR1 and CDR2: DFQATT, SNEGSKA (reference sequence). The CDR3 runs 14 residues. Trimming at V came to 4 bases and at J to 4 bases, leaving 7 bases not matched to a gene. CDR3 sequence reads: CSAKAGTSEYEQYF. In nucleotides, the CDR3 is TGCAGTGCTAAAGCCGGGACTAGCGAGTACGAGCAGTACTTC.

This clonotype was picked up many times. The J gene is TRBJ1-5, the V gene TRBV25-1, with 8 bases lining up with TRBD1. This CDR3 is 13 amino acids long. Looked up from germline, CDR1 is MGHDK and CDR2 is SYGVNS. V trimming: 8 bases; J trimming: 6 bases; junction bases outside the gene matches: 6. CDR3 sequence reads: CASLDRAGQPQHF. The CDR3 nucleotides are TGTGCCAGCCTGGACAGGGCTGGTCAGCCCCAGCATTTT.

This chain joins TRBV20-1 and TRBJ2-1; TRBD2 matches 14 bases. The CDR3 loop spans 15 amino acids. The V gene's germline CDR1 is DFQATT and CDR2 SNEGSKA (reference sequence). V lost 8 bases and J lost 5; bases outside the gene matches: 8. CDR3 region: CSSGTSGRPNNEQFF. CDR3 sequence (DNA): TGCAGTTCCGGGACTAGCGGGAGACCTAACAATGAGCAGTTCTTC.

This clonotype was counted ten times or more. This chain connects TRBV20-1 to TRBJ2-1; no reliable D call. With 0 bases removed from V and 6 bases from J, the gap between germline ends came to 15 bases. CDR1 and CDR2 from the germline V gene are DFQATT and SNEGSKA (reference sequence). The CDR3 is made up of 15 amino acids. The CDR3, as DNA: TGCAGTGCTAGAGATATAGCTCGGCCCACCAATGAGCAGTTCTTC. Translated: CSARDIARPTNEQFF.

About this clonotype itself: Possible read error: a much larger clone is one base away. This sequence joins TRBV5-1 and TRBJ2-7, with unresolved D. CDR1 SGHRS and CDR2 YFSETQ come from the germline V gene. The CDR3 totals 12 residues. In DNA, the CDR3 is TGCGACAGCAGCTTGTCGGGCTACGAGCAGTACTTC. Translation gives CDSSLSGYEQYF.

The V and J genes are TRBV11-2 and TRBJ1-2; D not resolved. CDR3 length equals 16 residues. V lost 4 bases and J 4 bases, leaving 19 bases between the germline ends. The V gene's germline CDR1 is SGHAT and CDR2 FQNNGV. DNA of the CDR3: TGTGCCAGCAGCTCCCTTCGGCGCGCGAAGACCTATGGCTACACCTTC. Amino acids: CASSSLRRAKTYGYTF.

In its sample, this clonotype was seen many times. The V and J genes are TRBV5-6 and TRBJ1-1, with 9 bases lining up with TRBD1. This CDR3 is 16 amino acids long. Germline V gives CDR1 SGHDT, CDR2 YYEEEE. Unmatched junction bases numbered 3, after V lost 0 bases and J lost 0 bases. CDR3 protein: CASSLGQGGMNTEAFF. Here the CDR3 DNA reads TGTGCCAGCAGCTTGGGACAGGGGGGGATGAACACTGAAGCTTTCTTT.

CDR3 protein: CASSSREVHNEQFF. The CDR3 nucleotides read TGTGCCAGCAGCTCCCGGGAGGTGCACAATGAGCAGTTCTTC. This sequence joins TRBV9 and TRBJ2-1; 7 bases are shared with TRBD2. V lost 4 bases and J lost 5; bases outside the gene matches: 6. Germline assignment: CDR1 SGDLS and CDR2 YYNGEE. This CDR3 spans 14 amino acids.

This clonotype has a count of ten or more. The V and J genes are TRBV14 and TRBJ2-1; D not certain. CDR3 size: 15 residues. V lost 0 bases to trimming and J lost 0 bases, with 6 bases between them. Germline CDR1 reads SGHDN; CDR2 reads FVKESK. Here the CDR3 DNA reads TGTGCCAGCAGCCAAGACAGGAGCTCCTACAATGAGCAGTTCTTC. Amino acids: CASSQDRSSYNEQFF. Combining the CDR3 with reference TRBV14 and TRBJ2-1 gives the whole variable domain EAGVTQFPSHSVIEKGQTVTLRCDPISGHDNLYWYRRVMGKEIKFLLHFVKESKQDESGMPNNRFLAERTGGTYSTLKVQPAELEDSGVYFCASSQDRSSYNEQFFGPGTRLTVL.

This clonotype was seen repeatedly, ten times or more. This rearrangement joins TRBV5-1 to TRBJ2-7; D remains unclear. Germline CDR1 is SGHRS and CDR2 is YFSETQ. CDR3 length: 15 amino acids. Between the trimmed V and J ends, which lost 0 bases and 0 bases, there was a span of 10 bases. The CDR3 DNA reads TGCGCCAGCAGCTTGGACGTGACAAGCTCCTACGAGCAGTACTTC. Translation: CASSLDVTSSYEQYF.

The rearrangement joins TRBV11-3 to TRBJ2-5, with D perhaps matching TRBD2 (6 bases). Looked up from germline, CDR1 is SGHNT and CDR2 is YENEEA. V lost 5 bases and J lost 5, with 15 bases in between. The CDR3 consists of 14 residues. Here the CDR3 reads CASSRGPSGETQYF. The CDR3 coding sequence is TGTGCCAGCAGCCGCGGGCCCAGCGGGGAGACCCAGTACTTC.

This clonotype was counted between two and nine times. V gene TRBV12-3 or TRBV12-4 combines with J gene TRBJ2-3; TRBD2 matches at 15 bases. CDR3 length: 17 amino acids. The J segment lost 6 bases and the V segment lost 6 bases, leaving 10 bases of the junction unmatched. CDR3: CASSPTRTSGRADTQYF. CDR3 coding DNA: TGTGCCAGCAGCCCAACCAGGACTAGCGGGAGGGCCGATACGCAGTATTTT.

The chain links TRBV27 to TRBJ2-7; D is possibly TRBD1 (5 bases). CDR1 MNHEY and CDR2 SMNVEV come from the germline V gene (reference sequence). The ends were cut back, 1 base at V and 1 base at J, with 11 bases in the middle. This CDR3 spans 15 amino acids. CDR3 in DNA: TGTGCCAGCAGTTTATTCGCCAGGGTATCCTACGAGCAGTACTTC. It is translated as CASSLFARVSYEQYF.

The rearrangement links TRBV5-1 to TRBJ2-7; 8 nucleotides match TRBD2. J lost 3 bases, V lost 5 bases, and 4 bases had no gene match. The germline V gene encodes CDR1 SGHRS and CDR2 YFSETQ. The CDR3 covers 13 residues. In DNA, the CDR3 is TGCGCCAGCAGTCGGGAGGGACGCTACGAGCAGTACTTC. It specifies CASSREGRYEQYF.